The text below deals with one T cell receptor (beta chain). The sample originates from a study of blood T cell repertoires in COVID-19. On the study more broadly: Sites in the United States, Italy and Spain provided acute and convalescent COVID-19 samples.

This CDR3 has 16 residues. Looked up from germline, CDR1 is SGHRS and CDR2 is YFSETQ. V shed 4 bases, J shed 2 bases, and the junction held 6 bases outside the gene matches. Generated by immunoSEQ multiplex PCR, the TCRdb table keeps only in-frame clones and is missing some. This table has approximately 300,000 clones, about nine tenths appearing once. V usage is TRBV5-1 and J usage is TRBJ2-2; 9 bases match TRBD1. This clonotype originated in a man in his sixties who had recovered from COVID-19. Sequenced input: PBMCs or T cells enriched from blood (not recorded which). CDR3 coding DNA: TGCGCCAGCAGCCCAGGGACAGGGACTAACACCGGGGAGCTGTTTTTT. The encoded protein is CASSPGTGTNTGELFF.